Ten or more counts support the clone carrying this T cell receptor (beta chain). Its specificity is unknown. Both previously described methods and listed TCR primers were employed to make bulk TCR libraries. TCRdb ran MiXCR on the PCR reads and lists one entry per CDR3 protein. The sample has under 600,000 distinct CDR3 sequences; about a fifth are singletons. The sample is drawn from a study of molecular identifiers for immune sequencing clone quantification. General study results and limits: Detection of one spiked Jurkat cell's TCR RNA reportedly worked in more than 850,000 naive cells.

Trimming cost V 3 bases and J 3 bases; bases outside gene matches: 4. The CDR3 loop spans 16 amino acids. Germline lookup yields CDR1 SEHNR and CDR2 FQNEAQ (reference sequence). Using 10%, 30% or 50% RNA, naive CD8 libraries were derived from around 20,000 to 1,000,000 sorted cells. When naive CD8 T cells were sorted, they were gated as CD8+CD4-CCR7+CD45RA+. Sequencing was done on a sample of naive CD8+ T cells from blood, with Jurkat cell RNA spiked in. The subset: FACS-sorted CD8+CD4-CCR7+CD45RA+ naive T cells. This sequence was found in a human donor in good health. Some libraries in this study had Jurkat cell RNA spiked in. The chain has TRBV7-9 and TRBJ2-7; TRBD2 matches at 14 bases. CDR3 bases: TGTGCCAGCAGCTTCGGGACTAGCGGGGGAGACTACGAGCAGTACTTC. Residues: CASSFGTSGGDYEQYF.